Reported below is one T cell receptor beta chain. The antigen remains undetermined. TCRdb's table, derived via immunoSEQ multiplex PCR, lists solely in-frame clones and lacks some. The sample records approximately 200,000 clones, around three quarters being singletons. This specimen belongs to a study of cytotoxic CD8 clonotypes in ibrutinib-treated CLL. Study results and caveats: Clonality went higher at ibrutinib response and then dropped back toward baseline at progression.

The CDR3 sequence is 14 residues long. Losses at the gene ends were 8 bases for V and 5 bases for J; bases not matched to a gene: 6. The germline gives CDR1 SNHLY, CDR2 FYNNEI. The genes are TRBV2 and TRBJ2-2; TRBD1 agrees at 9 bases. The starting material was PBMCs, obtained after 24 months of ibrutinib treatment. This clonotype was obtained from a human donor with chronic lymphocytic leukemia. The CDR3 is CASCPQGATGELFF. Here the CDR3 DNA reads TGTGCCAGCTGTCCACAGGGGGCTACCGGGGAGCTGTTTTTT.